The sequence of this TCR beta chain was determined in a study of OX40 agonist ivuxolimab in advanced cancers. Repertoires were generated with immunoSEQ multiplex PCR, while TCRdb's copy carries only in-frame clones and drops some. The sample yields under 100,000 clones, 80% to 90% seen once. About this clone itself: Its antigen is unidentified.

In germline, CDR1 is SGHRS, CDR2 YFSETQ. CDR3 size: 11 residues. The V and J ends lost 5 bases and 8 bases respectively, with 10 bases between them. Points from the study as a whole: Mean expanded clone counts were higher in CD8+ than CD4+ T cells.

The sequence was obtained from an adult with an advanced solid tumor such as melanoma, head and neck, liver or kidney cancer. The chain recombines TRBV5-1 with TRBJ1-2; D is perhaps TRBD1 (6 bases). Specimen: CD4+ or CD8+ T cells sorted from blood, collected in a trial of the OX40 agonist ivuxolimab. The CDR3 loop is CASSWGAGYTF. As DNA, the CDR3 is TGCGCCAGCAGTTGGGGGGCCGGCTACACCTTC.